This T cell receptor beta chain was sequenced during a study of blood T cell repertoires in COVID-19. Study context: Samples came from the United States, Italy and Spain, spanning acute and convalescent COVID-19. From T cells, B-cell-depleted T cells, or PBMCs came the material, which was cDNA or gDNA.

Original processing notes: By means of reference gene primer amplification, nucleated cell counts were estimated. The repertoire was sequenced with immunoSEQ multiplex PCR; TCRdb's copy has only in-frame clones and lacks some. The D gene and trimming were derived from the DNA, and the V and J assignments and clone size from that table. The sample lists roughly 21,000 clones; 84% were seen once. The germline gives CDR1 LNHDA, CDR2 SQIVND (reference sequence). The V end was cut by 3 bases, the J end by 4 bases, with 13 bases between. CDR3 length: 14 residues. The V and J genes are TRBV19 and TRBJ2-7, with D perhaps TRBD2 (6 bases). The TCR sequence derives from a man in his forties with acute or convalescent COVID-19. The specimen was peripheral blood. CDR3 sequence: CASSIGRRGYEQYF. The CDR3, as DNA: TGTGCCAGTAGTATCGGGCGTCGGGGGTACGAGCAGTACTTC.